This is a list of T cell receptor beta chains from one sample in a study of blood T cell repertoires in COVID-19. Method: immunoSEQ multiplex PCR; TCRdb's copy keeps in-frame clones and lacks some. The sample yields under 450,000 clones, around nine tenths seen once. Sequencing was done on a sample of peripheral blood. Every receptor here comes from a woman aged 60-75 years with COVID-19, enrolled during active disease. Both conserved end residues are part of each CDR3. A D gene is named only where the DNA matches it firmly. For some rows the clone size is stated as once, few or many, or as a class when expanded; others skip it.

v_gene	abundance	j_gene	d_gene	CDR3nt	CDR3aa
TRBV18	.	TRBJ2-3	TRBD2	TGTGCCAGCTCACCACCTAGCGGGGGAATTCGAGATACGCAGTATTTT	CASSPPSGGIRDTQYF
TRBV29-1	.	TRBJ2-1	TRBD2	TGCAGCGTTGCGACTAGCGGGGACCTATACAATGAGCAGTTCTTC	CSVATSGDLYNEQFF
TRBV5-1	.	TRBJ2-2	TRBD1	TGCGCCAGCAGCCTCGGACAGGGTGAGGCTGTGTTGTTTTTT	CASSLGQGEAVLFF
TRBV5-1	.	TRBJ2-5	.	TGCGCCAGCAGCTTTTACGGACAGTTGAGCGGGACCCAGTACTTC	CASSFYGQLSGTQYF
TRBV18	.	TRBJ1-1	TRBD1	TGTGCCAGCTCCCAACAGGGGGCGTACGCTGAAGCTTTCTTT	CASSQQGAYAEAFF
TRBV10-3	.	TRBJ2-5	TRBD2	TGTGCCATCAGTGAACCACAAGGACTAGCGGGGGGAGAGACCCAGTACTTC	CAISEPQGLAGGETQYF
TRBV7-3	.	TRBJ1-1	.	TGTGCCAGCAGCTCCCCGGGGGGGGGCACTGAAGCTTTCTTT	CASSSPGGGTEAFF
TRBV3-1/TRBV3-2	.	TRBJ1-6	.	TGTGCCAGCAGCCTCGTCGGGGAGGAATCACCCCTCCACTTT	CASSLVGEESPLHF
TRBV5-1	.	TRBJ1-4	TRBD1	TGCGCCAGCAGGGAACAGGGGGCGGGTGAAAAACTGTTTTTT	CASREQGAGEKLFF
TRBV7-2	.	TRBJ1-4	TRBD1	TGTGCCAGCCGTAGGGGACAGGCGGGAAAACTGTTTTTT	CASRRGQAGKLFF
TRBV11-2	once	TRBJ2-1	.	TGTGCCAGCAGCTTGGAGGTTGGCGCATACAATGAGCAGTTCTTC	CASSLEVGAYNEQFF
TRBV11-2	.	TRBJ1-2	.	TGTGCCAGCAGCTCCCCAGGTGGGGGGGCTCTTGGCTACACCTTC	CASSSPGGGALGYTF
TRBV10-3	.	TRBJ1-2	.	TGTGCCATCAGTGAGGGGAGCGGCTACACCTTC	CAISEGSGYTF
TRBV5-1	.	TRBJ2-2	TRBD2	TGCGCCAGCAGCACCGGACTAGCGGGGAACACCGGGGAGCTGTTTTTT	CASSTGLAGNTGELFF
TRBV12-3/TRBV12-4	.	TRBJ1-1	.	TGTGCCAGCAGTTCAAAAATGAACACTGAAGCTTTCTTT	CASSSKMNTEAFF
TRBV6-6	.	TRBJ1-3	.	TGTGCCAGCAGTTATGGAGGAACCTCTGGAAACACCATATATTTT	CASSYGGTSGNTIYF
TRBV18	.	TRBJ1-5	TRBD1	TGTGCCAGCTCACCCTCCATGGGACAGGGTAGGCAGCCCCAGCATTTT	CASSPSMGQGRQPQHF
TRBV27	few	TRBJ2-2	.	TGTGCCAGCAGGTTTGGGGGCTCTACCGGGGAGCTGTTTTTT	CASRFGGSTGELFF
TRBV6-6	.	TRBJ2-7	TRBD1	TGTGCCAGCAGTTTCCGGGACAGAGACTACGAGCAGTACTTC	CASSFRDRDYEQYF
TRBV5-4	.	TRBJ2-2	.	TGTGCCGAAGGGGTTCGGTTCACCGGGGAGCTGTTTTTT	CAEGVRFTGELFF
TRBV9	.	TRBJ2-1	TRBD2	TGTGCCAGCAGCGTGGGACCGGGGGGAAAGGATGAGCAGTTCTTC	CASSVGPGGKDEQFF
TRBV9	.	TRBJ1-2	TRBD1	TGTGCCAGCAGCGCCCGGACAGGGGGCGTTAACTATGGCTACACCTTC	CASSARTGGVNYGYTF
TRBV6-2/TRBV6-3	.	TRBJ2-7	TRBD2	TGTGCCAGCAGTTGGGGACTAGCGGACTACGAGCAGTACTTC	CASSWGLADYEQYF
TRBV24-1	once	TRBJ2-5	.	TGTGCCACCAGTGACAAGACGCCGGGACAAGAGACCCAGTACTTC	CATSDKTPGQETQYF
TRBV29-1	.	TRBJ2-1	TRBD1	TGCAGCGTTGAATTCCAGGGGGCCAACAATGAGCAGTTCTTC	CSVEFQGANNEQFF
TRBV6-5	.	TRBJ1-2	.	TGTGCCAGCACAGACCGACTCAGTAACTATGGCTACACCTTC	CASTDRLSNYGYTF
TRBV21-1	.	TRBJ2-7	.	TGTGCCAGCATTCGACTCCGACAGGGCCCCGGGGAGCAGTACTTC	CASIRLRQGPGEQYF
TRBV19	.	TRBJ2-3	TRBD1	TGTGCCAGTAGTATCCAGGGGGCGAGGGATACGCAGTATTTT	CASSIQGARDTQYF
TRBV7-6	.	TRBJ2-3	.	TGTGCCAGCAGCCCTAGTATTATAGGCACAGATACGCAGTATTTT	CASSPSIIGTDTQYF
TRBV6-4	.	TRBJ1-6	TRBD1	TGTGCCAGCAGCTACATGGGACAGGGTAATTCACCCCTCCACTTT	CASSYMGQGNSPLHF
TRBV2	.	TRBJ1-3	.	TGTGCCAGCAGCCCTGGCCCGCGGGACACCATATATTTT	CASSPGPRDTIYF
TRBV7-9	.	TRBJ2-2	.	TGTGCCAGCAGCGTAAATATCGGGGAGCTGTTTTTT	CASSVNIGELFF
TRBV12-3/TRBV12-4	.	TRBJ1-5	.	TGTGCCAGCTGTCCCCAAAGCAATCAGCCCCAGCATTTT	CASCPQSNQPQHF
TRBV18	.	TRBJ2-3	TRBD2	TGTGCCAGCTCCCCGACTAGCGGGGGGGGAGATACGCAGTATTTT	CASSPTSGGGDTQYF
TRBV5-1	few	TRBJ1-4	TRBD1	TGCGCCAGCAGCCTGACAGGGGGGGAGGAAAAACTGTTTTTT	CASSLTGGEEKLFF
TRBV15	.	TRBJ1-1	TRBD1	TGTGCCACCAGCGGAAACAGGGGGAGCACTGAAGCTTTCTTT	CATSGNRGSTEAFF
TRBV9	.	TRBJ2-1	TRBD2	TGTGCCAGCAATAGCGGGGGAGTCTACAATGAGCAGTTCTTC	CASNSGGVYNEQFF
TRBV6-5	.	TRBJ1-4	.	TGTGCCAGCAGTCCCGGGGGGGGAACGGAACTGTTTTTT	CASSPGGGTELFF
TRBV18	.	TRBJ2-1	.	TGTGCCAGCTCACCTGGGACAAATTACAATGAGCAGTTCTTC	CASSPGTNYNEQFF
TRBV5-1	.	TRBJ1-1	TRBD1	TGCGCCAGCAGCATTGCAGGGGGGACTGAAGCTTTCTTT	CASSIAGGTEAFF
TRBV7-8	.	TRBJ2-2	.	TGTGCCAGCAGCTGGAACCGGGACATGATAACCGGGGAGCTGTTTTTT	CASSWNRDMITGELFF
TRBV9	.	TRBJ1-6	TRBD1	TGTGCCAGGAAGTACAGGGGGCCACCCCTCCACTTT	CARKYRGPPLHF
TRBV11-2	.	TRBJ1-4	.	TGTGCCAGCAGCCCCGATAGGGGTGAAAAACTGTTTTTT	CASSPDRGEKLFF
TRBV5-1	.	TRBJ2-1	.	TGCGCCAGCAGCACAACGGGACAACTATACAATGAGCAGTTCTTC	CASSTTGQLYNEQFF
TRBV12-5	.	TRBJ1-1	TRBD1	TGTGCTAGTGGCCGGGGACAGAGGAGCACTGAAGCTTTCTTT	CASGRGQRSTEAFF
TRBV2	.	TRBJ1-4	.	TGTGCCAGCAGGACAGGAGCTTTTGAAAAACTGTTTTTT	CASRTGAFEKLFF
TRBV11-2	.	TRBJ1-1	TRBD1	TGTGCCAGCAGCTGGGGACAGACAGGTGAAGCTTTCTTT	CASSWGQTGEAFF
TRBV19	.	TRBJ2-3	.	TGTGCCAGTAGTCAGGGCAGGGAACCAGATACGCAGTATTTT	CASSQGREPDTQYF
TRBV9	.	TRBJ1-6	TRBD1	TGTGCCAGCAGCTCAGAGGGGACAGGGATTTCACCCCTCCACTTT	CASSSEGTGISPLHF
TRBV3-1/TRBV3-2	.	TRBJ2-1	TRBD2	TGTGCCAGCAGCCGGCCGTGGGGACTAGCGGGGCAGTACAATGAGCAGTTCTTC	CASSRPWGLAGQYNEQFF
TRBV6-5	.	TRBJ1-2	TRBD1	TGTGCCAGCAGTCGACAGGGGGCAGACTATGGCTACACCTTC	CASSRQGADYGYTF
TRBV29-1	.	TRBJ2-5	TRBD2	TGCAGCGTTCCCGAGCGGGGGGCAGCATGGGAGACCCAGTACTTC	CSVPERGAAWETQYF
TRBV29-1	.	TRBJ1-1	.	TGCAGCGTTCGTCCAGGGGTCCCTGAAGCTTTCTTT	CSVRPGVPEAFF
TRBV6-5	few	TRBJ1-6	TRBD1	TGTGCCAGCAGTTACTCGAACAGGGGTCGGAATTCACCCCTCCACTTT	CASSYSNRGRNSPLHF